This TCR beta chain derives from a study of blood T cell repertoires in COVID-19. The protocol was immunoSEQ multiplex PCR, while the TCRdb copy is restricted to in-frame clones and leaves out a portion. Of 150,000 to 200,000 clones listed, approximately 80% were seen once; the top ten hold roughly 12%. Trimming took off 6 bases at V and 2 bases at J, with 11 bases between the two ends. Germline values: CDR1 SGHRS, CDR2 YFSETQ. This CDR3 has 14 amino acids. V usage is TRBV5-1 and J usage is TRBJ1-4, with a tentative D call TRBD1 (5 bases). Sequenced: PBMCs or T cells enriched from blood (not recorded which). The TCR originated in a man aged 45-65 years who had recovered from COVID-19. CDR3 DNA sequence: TGCGCCAGCACTTACGACAGCACTAATGAAAAACTGTTTTTT. Protein sequence: CASTYDSTNEKLFF.